This paragraph reports one T cell receptor (beta chain). Antigen unknown. Germline V gene lookup returns CDR1 MNHEY and CDR2 SVGAGI. CDR3 length equals 18 residues. Losses at the gene ends were 2 bases for V and 6 bases for J; bases not matched to a gene: 15. After constant-region reverse-primer amplification, full-length variable regions underwent semi-nested PCR with Nested Universal Primer A. TCRdb re-derived calls from the 5' RACE reads in MiXCR, one entry per CDR3 protein. This sample has 32,000 or so distinct CDR3 sequences, with over 25% found just once. Treg sorting used a CD4+CD25+CD127-/low gate. Study-wide results and caveats: The larger-cohort validation was restricted to a single TCR beta V-J rearrangement rather than whole repertoires. Greatest tumor Treg TCR overlap was with tumor naive CD4+ cells. Tumor memory CD4+ T cell TCR gene usage clustered with blood and lymph node memory CD4+ cells and lymph node naive CD4+ cells.

This sequence was found in a female donor with breast cancer. The V gene is TRBV6-5, the J gene TRBJ2-1; TRBD2 matches at 8 bases. Sequenced sample: tumor-infiltrating Tregs sorted from the breast tumor. CDR3 sequence reads: CASSYGSSGSWGTNEQFF. The CDR3 DNA reads TGTGCCAGCAGTTACGGGTCGAGCGGGAGCTGGGGAACCAATGAGCAGTTCTTC.